Described below is a single T cell receptor beta chain sequence and its context. Its antigen is unidentified. These data originate in a study of identical twins. Study-level findings and limits: Partial confounding of zero-insertion analyses by invariant MAIT and iNKT cells was possible. Excess twin sharing in beta out-of-frame sequences was weaker. Conclusions came from cross-sectional statistical analysis, not from following the same donors.

Germline V gene sequence: CDR1 SQVTM, CDR2 ANQGSEA. The CDR3 is 13 residues long. Trimming stripped 6 bases from V and 3 bases from J, with 13 bases between. Each donor (without exception) was a healthy Caucasian. Each CDR3 protein is one row after TCRdb ran MiXCR on the 5' RACE reads. The sample holds 1.5 million to 2 million distinct CDR3 sequences, under 35% seen once. The rearrangement uses TRBV29-1 and TRBJ2-3; D tentatively reads TRBD1 or TRBD2 (5 bases each). Sequenced: cord blood. This receptor was obtained from a newborn girl in good health. DNA for the CDR3: TGCAGCGTGCTCCGGGACGGTACAGATACGCAGTATTTT. Encoded protein: CSVLRDGTDTQYF.